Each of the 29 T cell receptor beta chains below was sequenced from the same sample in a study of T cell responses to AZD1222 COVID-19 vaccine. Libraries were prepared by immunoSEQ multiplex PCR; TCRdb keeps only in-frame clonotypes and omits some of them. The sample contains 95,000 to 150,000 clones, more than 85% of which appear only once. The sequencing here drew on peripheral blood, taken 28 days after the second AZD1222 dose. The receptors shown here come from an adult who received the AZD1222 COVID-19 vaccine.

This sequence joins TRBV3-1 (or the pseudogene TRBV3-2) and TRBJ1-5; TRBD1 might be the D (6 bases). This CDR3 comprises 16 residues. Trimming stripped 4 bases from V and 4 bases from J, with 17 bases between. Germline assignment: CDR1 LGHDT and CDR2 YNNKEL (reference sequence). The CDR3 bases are TGTGCCAGCAGCCCCGGCGGACAGTTAGGGAATCAGCCCCAGCATTTT. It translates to CASSPGGQLGNQPQHF.

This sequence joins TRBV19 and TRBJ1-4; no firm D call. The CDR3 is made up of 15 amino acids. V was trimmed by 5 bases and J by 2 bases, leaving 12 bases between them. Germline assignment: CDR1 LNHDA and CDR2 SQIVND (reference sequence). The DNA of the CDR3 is TGTGCCAGTAGTTCCATGACACCGACTAATGAAAAACTGTTTTTT. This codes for CASSSMTPTNEKLFF.

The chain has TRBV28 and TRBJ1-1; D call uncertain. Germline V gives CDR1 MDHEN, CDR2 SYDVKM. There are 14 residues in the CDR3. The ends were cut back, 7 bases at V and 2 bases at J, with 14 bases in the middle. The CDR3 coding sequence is TGTGCCAGCACCCCGGGCAGCTTAAACACTGAAGCTTTCTTT. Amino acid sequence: CASTPGSLNTEAFF.

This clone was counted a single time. CDR3: CSVANLAGKGTQYF. The CDR3 DNA follows: TGCAGCGTTGCTAATTTAGCTGGAAAGGGGACCCAGTACTTC. This chain links TRBV29-1 with TRBJ2-5; D is unclear. This CDR3 has 14 amino acids. Trimming pared 4 bases from V and 7 bases from J, leaving 19 bases between. CDR1 is SQVTM, CDR2 ANQGSEA, per germline.

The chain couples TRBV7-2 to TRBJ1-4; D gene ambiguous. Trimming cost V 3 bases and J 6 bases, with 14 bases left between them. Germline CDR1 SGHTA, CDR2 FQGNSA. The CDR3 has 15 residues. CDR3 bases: TGTGCCAGCAGCTTGAGGACGGGGTGGGATGAAAAACTGTTTTTT. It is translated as CASSLRTGWDEKLFF.

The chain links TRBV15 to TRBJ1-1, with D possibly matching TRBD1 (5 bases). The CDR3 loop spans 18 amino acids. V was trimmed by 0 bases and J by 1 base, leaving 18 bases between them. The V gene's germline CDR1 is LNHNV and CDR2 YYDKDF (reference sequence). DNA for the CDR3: TGTGCCACCAGCAGAGATTGGGGGGACCTTGGGCGGAACACTGAAGCTTTCTTT. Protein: CATSRDWGDLGRNTEAFF.

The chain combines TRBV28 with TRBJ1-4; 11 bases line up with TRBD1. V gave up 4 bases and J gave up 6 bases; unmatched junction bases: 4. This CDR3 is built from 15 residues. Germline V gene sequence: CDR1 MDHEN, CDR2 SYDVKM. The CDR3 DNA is TGTGCCAGCAGTTCCTGGACAGGGGGCTATGAAAAACTGTTTTTT. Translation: CASSSWTGGYEKLFF.

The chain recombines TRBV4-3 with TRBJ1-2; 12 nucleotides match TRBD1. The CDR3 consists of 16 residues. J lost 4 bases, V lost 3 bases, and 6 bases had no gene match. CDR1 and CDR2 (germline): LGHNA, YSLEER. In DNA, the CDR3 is TGCGCCAGCAGCCAGGCAATGGGACAGGGGGCCTATGGCTACACCTTC. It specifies CASSQAMGQGAYGYTF.

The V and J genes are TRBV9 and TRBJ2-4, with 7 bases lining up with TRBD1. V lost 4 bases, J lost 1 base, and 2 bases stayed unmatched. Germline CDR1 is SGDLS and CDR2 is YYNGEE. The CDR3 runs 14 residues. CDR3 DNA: TGTGCCAGCAGCCAACAGGGGGCCAAAAACATTCAGTACTTC. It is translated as CASSQQGAKNIQYF.

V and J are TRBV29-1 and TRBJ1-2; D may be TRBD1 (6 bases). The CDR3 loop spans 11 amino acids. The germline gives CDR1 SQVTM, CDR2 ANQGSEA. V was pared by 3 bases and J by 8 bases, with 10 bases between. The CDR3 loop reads CSVDWGAGYTF. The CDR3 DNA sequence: TGCAGCGTTGACTGGGGGGCCGGCTACACCTTC.

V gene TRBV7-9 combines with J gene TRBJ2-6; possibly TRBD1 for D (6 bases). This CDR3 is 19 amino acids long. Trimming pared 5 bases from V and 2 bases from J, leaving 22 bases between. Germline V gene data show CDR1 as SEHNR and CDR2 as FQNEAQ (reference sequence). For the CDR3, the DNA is TGTGCCAGCAGCCCCCGACCAGCCCTTACAGGGACTGGGGCCAACGTCCTGACTTTC. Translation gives CASSPRPALTGTGANVLTF. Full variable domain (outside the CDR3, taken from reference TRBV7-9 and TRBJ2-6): DTGVSQNPRHKITKRGQNVTFRCDPISEHNRLYWYRQTLGQGPEFLTYFQNEAQLEKSRLLSDRFSAERPKGSFSTLEIQRTEQGDSAMYLCASSPRPALTGTGANVLTFGAGSRLTVL.

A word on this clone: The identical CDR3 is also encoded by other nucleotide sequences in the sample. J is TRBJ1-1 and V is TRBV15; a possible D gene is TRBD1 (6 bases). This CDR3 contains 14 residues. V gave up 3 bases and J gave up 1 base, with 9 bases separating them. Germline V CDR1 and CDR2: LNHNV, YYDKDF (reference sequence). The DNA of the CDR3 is TGTGCCACCAGCAGGGTACAGGGGAACACTGAAGCTTTCTTT. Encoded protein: CATSRVQGNTEAFF.

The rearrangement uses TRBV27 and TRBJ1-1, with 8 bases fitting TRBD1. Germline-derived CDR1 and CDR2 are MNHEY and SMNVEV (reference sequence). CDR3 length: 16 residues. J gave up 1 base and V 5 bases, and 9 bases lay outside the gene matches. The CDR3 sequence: CASSPALDRENTEAFF. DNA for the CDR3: TGTGCCAGCAGTCCTGCCCTGGACAGGGAGAACACTGAAGCTTTCTTT.

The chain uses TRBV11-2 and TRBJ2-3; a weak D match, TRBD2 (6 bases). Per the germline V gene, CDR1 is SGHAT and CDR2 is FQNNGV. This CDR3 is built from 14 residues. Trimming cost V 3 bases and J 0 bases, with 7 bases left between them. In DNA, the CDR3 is TGTGCCAGCAGCTTCGGGAGTAGCACAGATACGCAGTATTTT. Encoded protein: CASSFGSSTDTQYF.

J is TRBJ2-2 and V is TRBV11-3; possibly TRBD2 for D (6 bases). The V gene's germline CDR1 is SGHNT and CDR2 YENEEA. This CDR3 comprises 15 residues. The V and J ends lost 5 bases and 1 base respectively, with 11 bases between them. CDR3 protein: CASSAGGVNTGELFF. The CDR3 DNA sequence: TGTGCCAGCAGCGCCGGGGGTGTGAACACCGGGGAGCTGTTTTTT. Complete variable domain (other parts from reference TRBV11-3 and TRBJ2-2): EAGVVQSPRYKIIEKKQPVAFWCNPISGHNTLYWYLQNLGQGPELLIRYENEEAVDDSQLPKDRFSAERLKGVDSTLKIQPAELGDSAVYLCASSAGGVNTGELFFGEGSRLTVL.

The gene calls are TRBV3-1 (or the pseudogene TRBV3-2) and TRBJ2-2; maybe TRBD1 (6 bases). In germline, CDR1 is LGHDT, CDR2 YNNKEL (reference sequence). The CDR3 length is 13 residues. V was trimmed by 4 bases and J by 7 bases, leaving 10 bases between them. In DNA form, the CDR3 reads TGTGCCAGCAGCCCGAGGGGGAGCGGGGAGCTGTTTTTT. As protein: CASSPRGSGELFF.

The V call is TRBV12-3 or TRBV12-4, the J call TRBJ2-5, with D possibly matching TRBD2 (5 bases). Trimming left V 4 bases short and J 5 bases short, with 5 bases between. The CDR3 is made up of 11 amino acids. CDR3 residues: CASSWRETQYF. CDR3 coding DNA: TGTGCCAGCAGTTGGAGGGAGACCCAGTACTTC.

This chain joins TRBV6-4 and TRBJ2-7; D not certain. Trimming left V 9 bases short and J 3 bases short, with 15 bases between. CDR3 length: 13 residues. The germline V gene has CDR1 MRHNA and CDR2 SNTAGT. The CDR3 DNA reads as TGTGCCAGACCCTTCAGGCTACTCTACGAGCAGTACTTC. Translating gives CARPFRLLYEQYF.

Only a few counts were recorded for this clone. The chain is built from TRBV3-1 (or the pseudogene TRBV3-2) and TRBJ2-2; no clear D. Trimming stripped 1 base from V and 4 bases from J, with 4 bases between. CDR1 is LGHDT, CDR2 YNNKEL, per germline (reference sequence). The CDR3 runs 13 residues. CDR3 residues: CASSQGLTGELFF. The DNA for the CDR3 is TGTGCCAGCAGCCAAGGACTCACCGGGGAGCTGTTTTTT.

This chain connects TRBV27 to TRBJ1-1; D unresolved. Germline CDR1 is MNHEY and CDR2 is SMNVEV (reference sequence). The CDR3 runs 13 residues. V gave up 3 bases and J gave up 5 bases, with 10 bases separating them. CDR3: CASSFLGRTEAFF. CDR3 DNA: TGTGCCAGCAGTTTCTTGGGGAGAACTGAAGCTTTCTTT.

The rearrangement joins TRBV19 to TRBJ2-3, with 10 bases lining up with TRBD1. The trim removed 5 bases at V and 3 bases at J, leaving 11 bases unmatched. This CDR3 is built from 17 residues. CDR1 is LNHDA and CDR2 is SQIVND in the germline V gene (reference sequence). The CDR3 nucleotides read TGTGCCAGTAGTCCTAGAGGGGACAGGGGTCGTACAGATACGCAGTATTTT. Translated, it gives CASSPRGDRGRTDTQYF.

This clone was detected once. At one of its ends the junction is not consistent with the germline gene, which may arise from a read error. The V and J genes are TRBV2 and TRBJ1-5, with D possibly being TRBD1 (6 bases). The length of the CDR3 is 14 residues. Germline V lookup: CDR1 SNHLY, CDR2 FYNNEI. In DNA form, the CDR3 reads TGTGCCAGCAATGAACAGGGTTTAGGTCAGCCCCAGCATTTT. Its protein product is CASNEQGLGQPQHF.

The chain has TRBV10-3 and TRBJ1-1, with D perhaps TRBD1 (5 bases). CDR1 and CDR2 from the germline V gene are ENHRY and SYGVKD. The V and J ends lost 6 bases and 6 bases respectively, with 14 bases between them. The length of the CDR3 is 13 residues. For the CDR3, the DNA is TGTGCCATCAGCCCAGCGGCGGGACCTGAAGCTTTCTTT. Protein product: CAISPAAGPEAFF.

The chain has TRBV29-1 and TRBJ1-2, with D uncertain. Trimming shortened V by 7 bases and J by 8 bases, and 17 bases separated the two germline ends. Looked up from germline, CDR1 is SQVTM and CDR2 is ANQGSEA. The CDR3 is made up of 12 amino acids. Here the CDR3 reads CSAELGNTGYTF. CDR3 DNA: TGCAGCGCCGAACTGGGGAATACGGGCTACACCTTC.

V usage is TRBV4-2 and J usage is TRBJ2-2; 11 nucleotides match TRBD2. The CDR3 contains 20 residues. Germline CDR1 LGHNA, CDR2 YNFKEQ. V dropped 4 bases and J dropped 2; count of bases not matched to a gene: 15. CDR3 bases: TGTGCCAGCAGCCCCGACGGGAGACTAGCGGGACCCACCAACACCGGGGAGCTGTTTTTT. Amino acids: CASSPDGRLAGPTNTGELFF.

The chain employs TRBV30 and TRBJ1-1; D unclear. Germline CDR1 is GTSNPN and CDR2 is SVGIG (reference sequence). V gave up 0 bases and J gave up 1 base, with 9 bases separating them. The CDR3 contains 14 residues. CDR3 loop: CAWSVGYSNTEAFF. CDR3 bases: TGTGCCTGGAGTGTGGGGTATTCGAACACTGAAGCTTTCTTT.

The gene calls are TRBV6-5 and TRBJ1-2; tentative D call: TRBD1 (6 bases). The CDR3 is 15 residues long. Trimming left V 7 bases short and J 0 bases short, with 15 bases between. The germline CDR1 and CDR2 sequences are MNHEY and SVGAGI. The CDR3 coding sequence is TGTGCCAGCACCCAGTCAGGGGATTCTAACTATGGCTACACCTTC. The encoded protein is CASTQSGDSNYGYTF.

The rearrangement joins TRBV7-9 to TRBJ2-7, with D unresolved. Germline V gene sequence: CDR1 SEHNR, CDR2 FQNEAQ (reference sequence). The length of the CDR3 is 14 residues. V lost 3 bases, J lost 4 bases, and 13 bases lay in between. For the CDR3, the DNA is TGTGCCAGCAGCTTGGGCGATGGGCCTTACGAGCAGTACTTC. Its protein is CASSLGDGPYEQYF.

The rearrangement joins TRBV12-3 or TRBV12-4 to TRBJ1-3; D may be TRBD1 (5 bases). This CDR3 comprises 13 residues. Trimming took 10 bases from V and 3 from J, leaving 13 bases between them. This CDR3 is CANPGQVGNTIYF. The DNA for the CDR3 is TGTGCCAACCCGGGGCAAGTTGGAAACACCATATATTTT.